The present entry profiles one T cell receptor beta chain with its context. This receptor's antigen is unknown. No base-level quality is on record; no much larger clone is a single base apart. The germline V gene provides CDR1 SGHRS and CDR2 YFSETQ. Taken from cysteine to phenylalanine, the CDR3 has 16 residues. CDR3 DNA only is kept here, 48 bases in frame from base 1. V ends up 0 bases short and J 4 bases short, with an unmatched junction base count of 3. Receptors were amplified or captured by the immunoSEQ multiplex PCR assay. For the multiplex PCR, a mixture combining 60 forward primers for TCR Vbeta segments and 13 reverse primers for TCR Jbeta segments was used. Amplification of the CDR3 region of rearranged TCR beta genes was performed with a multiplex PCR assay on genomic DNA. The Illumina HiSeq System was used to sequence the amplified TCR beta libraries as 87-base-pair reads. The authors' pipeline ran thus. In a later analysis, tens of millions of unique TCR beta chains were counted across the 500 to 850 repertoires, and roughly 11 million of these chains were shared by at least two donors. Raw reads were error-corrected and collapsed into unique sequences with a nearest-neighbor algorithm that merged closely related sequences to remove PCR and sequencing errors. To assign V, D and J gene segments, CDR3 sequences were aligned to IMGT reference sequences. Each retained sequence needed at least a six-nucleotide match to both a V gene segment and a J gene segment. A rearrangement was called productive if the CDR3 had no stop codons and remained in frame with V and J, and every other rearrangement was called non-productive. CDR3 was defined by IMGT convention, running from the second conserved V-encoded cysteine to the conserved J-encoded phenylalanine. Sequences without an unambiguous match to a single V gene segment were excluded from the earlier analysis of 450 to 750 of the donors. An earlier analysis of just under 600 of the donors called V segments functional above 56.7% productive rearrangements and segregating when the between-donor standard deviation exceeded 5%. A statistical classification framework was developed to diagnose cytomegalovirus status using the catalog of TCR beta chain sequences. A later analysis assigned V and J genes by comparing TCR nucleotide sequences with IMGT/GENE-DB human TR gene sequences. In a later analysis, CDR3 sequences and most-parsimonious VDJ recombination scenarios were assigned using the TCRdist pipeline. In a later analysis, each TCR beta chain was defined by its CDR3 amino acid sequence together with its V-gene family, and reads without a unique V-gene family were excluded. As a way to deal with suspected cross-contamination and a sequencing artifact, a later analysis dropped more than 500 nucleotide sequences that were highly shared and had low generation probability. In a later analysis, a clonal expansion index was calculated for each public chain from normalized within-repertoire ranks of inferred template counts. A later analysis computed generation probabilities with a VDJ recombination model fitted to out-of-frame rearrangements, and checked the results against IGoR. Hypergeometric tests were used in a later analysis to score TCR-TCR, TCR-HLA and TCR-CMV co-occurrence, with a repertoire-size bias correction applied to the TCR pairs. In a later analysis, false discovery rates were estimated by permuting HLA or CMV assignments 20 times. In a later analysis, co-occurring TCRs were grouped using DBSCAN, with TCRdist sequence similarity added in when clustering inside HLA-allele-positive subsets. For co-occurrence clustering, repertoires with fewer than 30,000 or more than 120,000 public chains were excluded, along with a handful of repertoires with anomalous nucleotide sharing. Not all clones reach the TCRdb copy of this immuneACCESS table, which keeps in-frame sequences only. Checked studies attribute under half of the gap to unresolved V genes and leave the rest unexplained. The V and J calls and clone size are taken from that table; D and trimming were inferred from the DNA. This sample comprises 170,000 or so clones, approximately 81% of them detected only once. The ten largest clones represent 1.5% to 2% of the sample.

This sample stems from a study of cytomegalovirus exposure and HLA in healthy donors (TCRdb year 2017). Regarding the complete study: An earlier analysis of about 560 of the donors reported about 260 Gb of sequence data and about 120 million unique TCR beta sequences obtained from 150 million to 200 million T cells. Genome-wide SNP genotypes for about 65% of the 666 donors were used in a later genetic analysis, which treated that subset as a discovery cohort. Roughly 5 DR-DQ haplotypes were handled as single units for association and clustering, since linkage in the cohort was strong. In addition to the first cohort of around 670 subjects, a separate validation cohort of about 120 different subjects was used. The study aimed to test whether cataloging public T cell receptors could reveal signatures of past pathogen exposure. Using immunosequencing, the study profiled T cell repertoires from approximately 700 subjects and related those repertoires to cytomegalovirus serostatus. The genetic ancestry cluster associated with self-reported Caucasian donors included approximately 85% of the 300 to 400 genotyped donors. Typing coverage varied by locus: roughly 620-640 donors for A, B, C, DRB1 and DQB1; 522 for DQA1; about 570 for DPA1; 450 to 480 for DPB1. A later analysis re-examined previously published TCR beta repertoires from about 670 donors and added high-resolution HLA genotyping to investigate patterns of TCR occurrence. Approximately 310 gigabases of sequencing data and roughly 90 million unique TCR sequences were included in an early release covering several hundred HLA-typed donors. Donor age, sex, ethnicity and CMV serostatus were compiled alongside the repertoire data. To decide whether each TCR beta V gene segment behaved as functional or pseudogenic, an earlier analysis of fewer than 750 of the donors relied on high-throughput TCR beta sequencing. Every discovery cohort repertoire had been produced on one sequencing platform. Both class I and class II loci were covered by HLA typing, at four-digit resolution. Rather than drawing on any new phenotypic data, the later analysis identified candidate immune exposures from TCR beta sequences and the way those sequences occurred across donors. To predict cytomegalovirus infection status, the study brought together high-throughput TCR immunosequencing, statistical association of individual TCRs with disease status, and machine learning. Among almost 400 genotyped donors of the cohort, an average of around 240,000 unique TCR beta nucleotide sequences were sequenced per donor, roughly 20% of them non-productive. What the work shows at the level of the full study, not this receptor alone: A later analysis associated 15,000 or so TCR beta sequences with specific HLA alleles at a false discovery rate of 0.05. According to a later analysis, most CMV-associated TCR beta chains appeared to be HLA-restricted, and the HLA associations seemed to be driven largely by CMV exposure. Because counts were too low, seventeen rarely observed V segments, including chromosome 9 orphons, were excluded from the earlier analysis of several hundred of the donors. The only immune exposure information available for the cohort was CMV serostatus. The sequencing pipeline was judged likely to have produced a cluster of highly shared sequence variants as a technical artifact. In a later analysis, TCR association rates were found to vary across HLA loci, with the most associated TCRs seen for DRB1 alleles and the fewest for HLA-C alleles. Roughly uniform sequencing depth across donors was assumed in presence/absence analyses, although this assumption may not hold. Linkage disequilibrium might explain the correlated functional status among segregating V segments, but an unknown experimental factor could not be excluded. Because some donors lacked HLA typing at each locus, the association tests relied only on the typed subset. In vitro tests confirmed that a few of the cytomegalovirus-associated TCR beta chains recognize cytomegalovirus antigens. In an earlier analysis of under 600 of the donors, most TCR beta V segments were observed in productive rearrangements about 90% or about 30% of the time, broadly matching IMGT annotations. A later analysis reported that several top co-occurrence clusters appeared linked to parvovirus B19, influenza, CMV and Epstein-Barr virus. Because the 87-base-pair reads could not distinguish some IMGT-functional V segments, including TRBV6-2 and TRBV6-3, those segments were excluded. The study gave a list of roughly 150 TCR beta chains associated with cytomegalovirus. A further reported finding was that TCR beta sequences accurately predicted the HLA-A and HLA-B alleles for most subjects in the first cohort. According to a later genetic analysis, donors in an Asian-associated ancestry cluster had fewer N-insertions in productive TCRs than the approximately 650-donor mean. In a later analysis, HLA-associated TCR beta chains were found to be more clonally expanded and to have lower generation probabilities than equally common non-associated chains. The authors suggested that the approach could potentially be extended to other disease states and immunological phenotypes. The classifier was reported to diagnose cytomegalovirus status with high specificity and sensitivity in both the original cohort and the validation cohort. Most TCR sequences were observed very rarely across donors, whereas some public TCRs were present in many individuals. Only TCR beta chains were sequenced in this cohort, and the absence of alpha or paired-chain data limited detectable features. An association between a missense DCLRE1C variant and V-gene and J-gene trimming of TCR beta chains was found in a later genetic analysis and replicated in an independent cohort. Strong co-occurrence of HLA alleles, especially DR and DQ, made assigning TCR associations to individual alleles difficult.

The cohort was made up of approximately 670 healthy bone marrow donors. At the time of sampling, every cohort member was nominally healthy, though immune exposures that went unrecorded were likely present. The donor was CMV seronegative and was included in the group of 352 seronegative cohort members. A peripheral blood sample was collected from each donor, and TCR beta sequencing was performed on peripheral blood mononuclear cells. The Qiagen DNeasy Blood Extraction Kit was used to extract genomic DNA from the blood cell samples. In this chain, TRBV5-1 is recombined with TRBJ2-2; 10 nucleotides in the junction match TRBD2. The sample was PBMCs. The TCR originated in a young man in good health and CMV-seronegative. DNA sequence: TGCGCCAGCAGCTTGGGACTAGCGGGTGGCACCGGGGAGCTGTTTTTT. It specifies CASSLGLAGGTGELFF.